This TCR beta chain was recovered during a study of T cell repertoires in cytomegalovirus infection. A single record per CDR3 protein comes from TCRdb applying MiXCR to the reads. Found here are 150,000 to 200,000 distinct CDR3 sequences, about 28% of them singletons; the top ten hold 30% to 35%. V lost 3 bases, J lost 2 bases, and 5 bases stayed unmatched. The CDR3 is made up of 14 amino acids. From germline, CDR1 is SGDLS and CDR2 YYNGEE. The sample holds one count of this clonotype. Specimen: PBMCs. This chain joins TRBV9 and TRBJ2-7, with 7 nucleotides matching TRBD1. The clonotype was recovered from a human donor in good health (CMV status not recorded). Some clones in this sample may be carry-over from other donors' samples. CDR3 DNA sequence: TGTGCCAGCAGCGCAGCCGACAGGGCCTACGAGCAGTACTTC. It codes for CASSAADRAYEQYF.